The table lists the clone carrying this TCR beta chain with a few counts. The antigen is not known. Tagging with unique molecular identifiers was a feature of the TCR beta cDNA libraries. Each CDR3 protein gets one entry after TCRdb re-called the PCR reads with MiXCR. Of around 440,000 distinct CDR3 sequences listed, under 55% are singletons. This sample was included in a study of post-analysis software for immune sequencing data. General study results and limits: Roughly 5 TRBV segments, including TRBV5-6, TRBV5-1 and TRBV20-1, were more frequent in patients than controls.

Germline V gives CDR1 MDHEN, CDR2 SYDVKM. V lost 7 bases and J lost 4, with 9 bases in between. The CDR3 has 12 amino acids. The receptor was isolated from a girl under 18 with multiple sclerosis. Sample: blood. The gene calls are TRBV28 and TRBJ2-3, with a weak D call TRBD1 (6 bases). The chain's CDR3 is CASTKGADTQYF. The DNA for the CDR3 is TGTGCCAGCACAAAGGGGGCAGATACGCAGTATTTT.